This passage covers 24 T cell receptor beta chains from one sample sequenced in a study of CD8 T cells in Susac syndrome. RNA totalling about 0.45 to 1 ug underwent reverse transcription with random hexamers. A single record per CDR3 protein comes from TCRdb applying MiXCR to the immunoSEQ multiplex PCR reads. The sample has 100,000 to 150,000 distinct CDR3 sequences; about 96% are singletons. Sequences were obtained from CD4+ T cells from PBMCs. The receptors come from a human donor in good health.

The V and J genes are TRBV5-6 and TRBJ2-6; D is unclear. The V gene's germline CDR1 is SGHDT and CDR2 YYEEEE. V lost 2 bases to trimming and J lost 3 bases, with 9 bases between them. The CDR3 extends over 15 amino acids. CDR3 bases: TGTGCCAGCAGCTTAATGGTTGTTGGGGCCAACGTCCTGACTTTC. Protein: CASSLMVVGANVLTF.

This chain uses TRBV3-1 with TRBJ1-2; 7 bases match TRBD1. Germline V gene data show CDR1 as LGHDT and CDR2 as YNNKEL (reference sequence). The CDR3 contains 14 residues. With V trimmed by 2 bases and J by 2 bases, 2 bases remained unmatched. CDR3 residues: CASSQQGQNYGYTF. For the CDR3, the DNA is TGTGCCAGCAGCCAACAGGGACAGAACTATGGCTACACCTTC. Variable domain in full (rest from reference TRBV3-1 and TRBJ1-2): DTAVSQTPKYLVTQMGNDKSIKCEQNLGHDTMYWYKQDSKKFLKIMFSYNNKELIINETVPNRFSPKSPDKAHLNLHINSLELGDSAVYFCASSQQGQNYGYTFGSGTRLTVV.

This CDR3 is CASTRQLGTGSSGANVLTF. CDR3 DNA sequence: TGTGCCAGCACCCGACAGCTCGGGACAGGTAGCTCTGGGGCCAACGTCCTGACTTTC. V is TRBV7-9 and J is TRBJ2-6; TRBD1 matches 8 bases. V shed 7 bases and J 0 bases; nucleotides not matched to a gene: 14. The CDR3 contains 19 residues. In germline, CDR1 is SEHNR, CDR2 FQNEAQ (reference sequence). Together with reference TRBV7-9 and TRBJ2-6, the CDR3 gives the full variable domain: DTGVSQNPRHKITKRGQNVTFRCDPISEHNRLYWYRQTLGQGPEFLTYFQNEAQLEKSRLLSDRFSAERPKGSFSTLEIQRTEQGDSAMYLCASTRQLGTGSSGANVLTFGAGSRLTVL.

The chain employs TRBV7-2 and TRBJ2-5; D possibly corresponds to TRBD2 (5 bases). V dropped 5 bases and J dropped 5 bases, with 12 bases sitting between them. This CDR3 is 13 amino acids long. Germline CDR1 reads SGHTA; CDR2 reads FQGNSA. CDR3 DNA sequence: TGTGCCAGCAGCCCCTTACCTAGCGAGACCCAGTACTTC. As protein: CASSPLPSETQYF.

This clonotype is a singleton in its sample. Here the CDR3 reads CATEGRIPPSLYEQYF. CDR3 nucleotides: TGTGCCACGGAGGGCCGTATTCCACCATCCCTCTACGAGCAGTACTTC. The chain employs TRBV24-1 and TRBJ2-7; D might be TRBD2 (6 bases). V lost 10 bases and J 3 bases, leaving 24 bases between the germline ends. From germline, CDR1 is KGHDR and CDR2 SFDVKD. This CDR3 spans 16 amino acids.

The rearrangement links TRBV7-2 to TRBJ1-2; possibly TRBD1 for D (6 bases). The CDR3 has 13 amino acids. Germline CDR1 reads SGHTA; CDR2 reads FQGNSA. The V gene lost 2 bases and the J gene lost 6 bases, with 10 bases spanning the gap. CDR3 bases: TGTGCCAGCAGCTTAAACAGGGTTGATGGCTACACCTTC. It codes for CASSLNRVDGYTF.

This chain connects TRBV7-2 to TRBJ2-7; possibly TRBD1 for D (5 bases). The CDR3 covers 15 residues. Between the trimmed V and J ends, which lost 5 bases and 0 bases, there was a span of 14 bases. Germline values: CDR1 SGHTA, CDR2 FQGNSA. The DNA of the CDR3 is TGTGCCAGCAGCCCCCAGGGCCTCACCTCCTACGAGCAGTACTTC. Protein product: CASSPQGLTSYEQYF.

In its sample, this clonotype was seen a few times. The rearrangement uses TRBV18 and TRBJ2-1; TRBD2 aligns across 11 bases. The germline gives CDR1 KGHSH, CDR2 LQKENI. With V trimmed by 5 bases and J by 9 bases, 9 bases remained unmatched. This CDR3 has 15 amino acids. The CDR3 nucleotides read TGTGCCAGCTCATCAGGGCTAGCGGGAGGTGGTGAGCAGTTCTTC. Translation: CASSSGLAGGGEQFF.

The genes are TRBV20-1 and TRBJ2-6, with 7 bases lining up with TRBD2. Germline values: CDR1 DFQATT, CDR2 SNEGSKA (reference sequence). The ends lost 6 bases at V and 2 bases at J; junction bases unmatched: 16. The CDR3 contains 18 residues. CDR3 loop: CSAKPGGSNSAGANVLTF. CDR3 sequence (DNA): TGCAGTGCCAAGCCGGGAGGAAGTAATAGCGCTGGGGCCAACGTCCTGACTTTC.

The chain links TRBV10-3 to TRBJ2-5, with D uncertain. This CDR3 spans 16 amino acids. Germline V gene data show CDR1 as ENHRY and CDR2 as SYGVKD. V was shortened by 10 bases and J by 1 base, with 22 bases between the two germline ends. CDR3 coding DNA: TGTGCCACCAGCCGCTTGCAACAGTCACGCCAAGAGACCCAGTACTTC. Its protein is CATSRLQQSRQETQYF.

The CDR3 sequence is CSATTRVAQETQYF. The CDR3 nucleotides are TGCAGTGCTACCACCCGGGTTGCGCAAGAGACCCAGTACTTC. The rearrangement uses TRBV20-1 and TRBJ2-5; D remains ambiguous. Deletions cut 4 bases from V and 2 bases from J, with 14 bases between. Per germline, CDR1 DFQATT and CDR2 SNEGSKA (reference sequence). CDR3 length: 14 residues.

This clonotype appeared a single time. The J gene is TRBJ1-1, the V gene TRBV29-1; D unclear. From germline, CDR1 is SQVTM and CDR2 ANQGSEA. This CDR3 comprises 11 residues. Trimming cost V 5 bases and J 0 bases, with 4 bases left between them. The CDR3 protein is CSVWVNTEAFF. In DNA, the CDR3 is TGCAGCGTTTGGGTGAACACTGAAGCTTTCTTT.

The CDR3 sequence is CATVDRQETQYF. CDR3 DNA sequence: TGTGCCACCGTTGACAGACAAGAGACCCAGTACTTC. The chain has TRBV24-1 and TRBJ2-5; maybe TRBD1 (5 bases). With 9 bases removed from V and 2 bases from J, the gap between germline ends came to 9 bases. The CDR3 sequence is 12 residues long. Germline V gives CDR1 KGHDR, CDR2 SFDVKD.

The rearrangement joins TRBV12-3 or TRBV12-4 to TRBJ1-2; D gene unclear. The CDR3 is 15 amino acids. Trimming removed 5 bases at V and 5 bases at J, with 18 bases between. The CDR3 DNA is TGTGCCAGCAGTCCGTACAGAGGAAAAAGATATGGCTACACCTTC. Protein: CASSPYRGKRYGYTF.

For the CDR3, the DNA is TGTGCCAGCAGCGCTGCCGTCCTTCCTTACGAGCAGTACTTC. Translated: CASSAAVLPYEQYF. This chain joins TRBV2 and TRBJ2-7; D gene unclear. There are 14 residues in the CDR3. Germline assignment: CDR1 SNHLY and CDR2 FYNNEI. V gave up 6 bases and J gave up 4 bases, with 16 bases separating them.

The rearrangement uses TRBV3-1 and TRBJ2-7; D assignment may be TRBD1 or TRBD2 (5 bases each). Trimming pared 0 bases from V and 7 bases from J, leaving 19 bases between. Germline CDR1 is LGHDT and CDR2 is YNNKEL (reference sequence). The CDR3 is made up of 16 amino acids. The CDR3 reads CASSQDWGELWTEQYF. The CDR3 DNA sequence: TGTGCCAGCAGCCAAGATTGGGGAGAGCTGTGGACAGAGCAGTACTTC.

This chain connects TRBV7-2 to TRBJ2-3, with 8 bases that match TRBD2. The ends lost 4 bases at V and 4 bases at J; junction bases unmatched: 10. The CDR3 runs to 16 residues. Per the germline V gene, CDR1 is SGHTA and CDR2 is FQGNSA. The CDR3 region has the DNA TGTGCCAGCAGCTCCAATAGCGGGAACTTAGCAGATACGCAGTATTTT. Translated: CASSSNSGNLADTQYF.

This rearrangement joins TRBV15 to TRBJ1-5; TRBD1 might be the D (6 bases). CDR3 length: 16 residues. The V end was cut by 1 base, the J end by 3 bases, with 13 bases between. Germline CDR1 reads LNHNV; CDR2 reads YYDKDF (reference sequence). The CDR3 here is CATSRGAGAVNQPQHF. Written as DNA, the CDR3 is TGTGCCACCAGCAGAGGGGCGGGGGCAGTCAATCAGCCCCAGCATTTT.

The rearrangement uses TRBV20-1 and TRBJ2-2; D is unresolved. The CDR3 totals 16 residues. Germline CDR1 and CDR2: DFQATT and SNEGSKA (reference sequence). V was pared by 6 bases and J by 4 bases, with 21 bases between. The DNA of the CDR3 is TGCAGTGCACTATTTGACCATCAATGGGGCACCGGGGAGCTGTTTTTT. It codes for CSALFDHQWGTGELFF.

This chain's CDR3 is CASSQMTDTQYF. The CDR3 nucleotides are TGTGCCAGCAGCCAGATGACAGATACGCAGTATTTT. The chain has TRBV3-1 and TRBJ2-3; D is uncertain. The germline V gene encodes CDR1 LGHDT and CDR2 YNNKEL (reference sequence). With 3 bases removed from V and 3 bases from J, the gap between germline ends came to 4 bases. The CDR3 covers 12 residues.

The J gene is TRBJ1-5, the V gene TRBV19; a weak D match, TRBD1 (5 bases). V gave up 6 bases and J gave up 4 bases, with 25 bases separating them. CDR3 length equals 18 residues. Germline loops: CDR1 LNHDA, CDR2 SQIVND (reference sequence). The CDR3: CASSQRQNPLGLNQPQHF. As DNA, the CDR3 is TGTGCCAGTAGCCAGCGACAGAACCCTCTGGGGCTGAATCAGCCCCAGCATTTT.

The chain joins TRBV2 to TRBJ2-5; 7 bases are a match to TRBD2. The CDR3 spans 11 residues. V lost 8 bases and J lost 9; bases outside the gene matches: 6. From germline, CDR1 is SNHLY and CDR2 FYNNEI. In nucleotides, the CDR3 is TGTGCCAGCGGAAGGGAGGGACCCCAGTACTTC. Its protein product is CASGREGPQYF.

The V and J genes are TRBV29-1 and TRBJ2-3, with D tentatively TRBD1 (6 bases). V gave up 5 bases and J gave up 7 bases, with 25 bases separating them. Germline loops: CDR1 SQVTM, CDR2 ANQGSEA. This CDR3 is 16 amino acids long. The CDR3: CSVLSETGPRGNTQYF. CDR3 coding DNA: TGCAGCGTTCTTAGCGAGACGGGACCGAGGGGGAATACGCAGTATTTT.

The chain joins TRBV20-1 to TRBJ2-4; D not resolved. The CDR3 contains 13 residues. Germline CDR1 and CDR2: DFQATT and SNEGSKA (reference sequence). V lost 3 bases and J 5 bases, leaving 11 bases between the germline ends. CDR3 sequence (DNA): TGCAGTGCTAGCCTGGAGAAGGAAAACATTCAGTACTTC. It codes for CSASLEKENIQYF.